These 21 T cell receptor beta chains were all obtained from the same sample, sequenced in a study of cytomegalovirus exposure and HLA in healthy donors. Primers included in the PCR were 60 Vbeta and 13 Jbeta primers. The data were produced by immunoSEQ multiplex PCR, yet TCRdb's version contains in-frame clones alone and is incomplete. The table has roughly 120,000 clones, about 8.6% seen once. The sample was PBMCs. The receptor source for this set is a woman aged 40 to 55 in good health and CMV-seropositive.

The chain recombines TRBV5-6 with TRBJ2-1; D is possibly TRBD1 (6 bases). Germline assignment: CDR1 SGHDT and CDR2 YYEEEE. V was shortened by 3 bases and J by 1 base, with 11 bases between the two germline ends. This CDR3 spans 15 amino acids. CDR3 amino acids: CASSSQGWSYNEQFF. In DNA form, the CDR3 reads TGTGCCAGCAGCTCACAGGGCTGGTCCTACAATGAGCAGTTCTTC.

The rearrangement uses TRBV5-1 and TRBJ2-2; perhaps TRBD1 as D (5 bases). Deletions cut 6 bases from V and 7 bases from J, with 16 bases between. Germline loops: CDR1 SGHRS, CDR2 YFSETQ. The CDR3 spans 14 residues. The CDR3 DNA follows: TGCGCCAGCACGGAGCACCAGGGTAACGGGGAGCTGTTTTTT. Its translation is CASTEHQGNGELFF.

The sample holds a few counts of this clone. The chain joins TRBV5-5 to TRBJ1-2, with 7 bases that match TRBD1. V dropped 4 bases and J dropped 4; count of bases not matched to a gene: 7. The germline CDR1 and CDR2 sequences are SGHKS and YYEKEE (reference sequence). This CDR3 is 14 amino acids long. The CDR3 DNA reads as TGTGCCAGCAGCCTTGTGACAGGGAGCTATGGCTACACCTTC. It encodes CASSLVTGSYGYTF.

This chain uses TRBV5-1 with TRBJ1-4, with unresolved D. This CDR3 comprises 16 residues. Germline V gene sequence: CDR1 SGHRS, CDR2 YFSETQ. The ends were cut back, 5 bases at V and 4 bases at J, with 18 bases in the middle. CDR3 nucleotide sequence: TGCGCCAGCAGATACAGAAGTCATCCAATTAATGAAAAACTGTTTTTT. This codes for CASRYRSHPINEKLFF.

This clone has only a few counts. The V call is TRBV7-9, the J call TRBJ1-1, with D perhaps TRBD1 (6 bases). Germline V gives CDR1 SEHNR, CDR2 FQNEAQ (reference sequence). Trimming left V 2 bases short and J 6 bases short, with 10 bases between. The CDR3 consists of 13 residues. The CDR3 nucleotides are TGTGCCAGCAGCTTAACCAGGGGAGCTGAAGCTTTCTTT. Protein product: CASSLTRGAEAFF.

The V and J genes are TRBV21-1 and TRBJ1-2; TRBD1, as called in the table, went unchecked against the DNA. TRBV21-1 is a recognized pseudogene. The CDR3 has 14 residues. The chain's CDR3 is CASSKETGHYGYTF. In DNA form, the CDR3 reads TGTGCCAGCAGCAAAGAGACAGGGCACTATGGCTACACCTTC.

CDR3: CASSLVRGAGYNSPLHF. Here the CDR3 DNA reads TGTGCCAGCAGTTTAGTTAGGGGCGCGGGGTATAATTCACCCCTCCACTTT. The chain joins TRBV28 to TRBJ1-6; tentative D call: TRBD1 (5 bases). The CDR3 sequence is 17 residues long. CDR1 MDHEN and CDR2 SYDVKM come from the germline V gene. Trimming shortened V by 2 bases and J by 4 bases, and 15 bases separated the two germline ends. Combining the CDR3 with reference TRBV28 and TRBJ1-6 gives the whole variable domain DVKVTQSSRYLVKRTGEKVFLECVQDMDHENMFWYRQDPGLGLRLIYFSYDVKMKEKGDIPEGYSVSREKKERFSLILESASTNQTSMYLCASSLVRGAGYNSPLHFGNGTRLTVT.

The rearrangement joins TRBV5-1 to TRBJ2-3; TRBD2 might be the D (6 bases). Per the germline V gene, CDR1 is SGHRS and CDR2 is YFSETQ. The CDR3 runs 14 residues. V lost 0 bases and J 3 bases, leaving 8 bases between the germline ends. In DNA, the CDR3 is TGCGCCAGCAGCTTGGCTAGCGATACAGATACGCAGTATTTT. Amino acid sequence: CASSLASDTDTQYF.

This clone appeared a few times. This chain's CDR3 is CSVGLAYEQYF. CDR3 DNA sequence: TGCAGCGTTGGGTTAGCCTACGAGCAGTACTTC. The V gene is TRBV29-1, the J gene TRBJ2-5; unclear D gene. The DNA end lines up better with TRBJ2-7; the J call may be wrong. Germline assignment: CDR1 SQVTM and CDR2 ANQGSEA. This CDR3 has 11 residues.

This clone has just a few counts. The chain's CDR3 is CASSLGGQGPQPQHF. The DNA for the CDR3 is TGTGCCAGCAGCTTAGGGGGACAGGGTCCTCAGCCCCAGCATTTT. The rearrangement joins TRBV7-2 to TRBJ1-5; TRBD1 aligns across 9 bases. Germline-derived CDR1 and CDR2 are SGHTA and FQGNSA. There are 15 residues in the CDR3. V was clipped by 1 base and J by 6 bases; unmatched bases: 4.

The chain joins TRBV6-1 to TRBJ2-3; TRBD2 agrees at 8 bases. The CDR3 sequence is 15 residues long. Trimming at V came to 0 bases and at J to 5 bases, leaving 4 bases not matched to a gene. The V gene's germline CDR1 is MNHNS and CDR2 SASEGT. The CDR3 DNA reads TGTGCCAGCAGTGAAGCGCGGGGGGCGGTAGATACGCAGTATTTT. This translates into CASSEARGAVDTQYF.

V usage is TRBV19 and J usage is TRBJ1-1, with 9 bases matching TRBD1. The germline V gene encodes CDR1 LNHDA and CDR2 SQIVND (reference sequence). Trimming removed 5 bases from V and 4 bases from J; junction bases left unmatched: 5. The CDR3 has 14 amino acids. CDR3 region: CASSHRGRTTEAFF. The CDR3, as DNA: TGTGCCAGTAGTCACAGGGGGCGGACCACTGAAGCTTTCTTT.

This clone was counted only a few times. The chain is built from TRBV28 and TRBJ1-2; TRBD1 aligns across 7 bases. The junction had 10 bases not matched to a gene; V was cut back by 7 bases and J by 5 bases. Looked up from germline, CDR1 is MDHEN and CDR2 is SYDVKM. This CDR3 spans 14 amino acids. The CDR3 region has the DNA TGTGCCAGCATGCAGTCGGGACAGCATTATGGCTACACCTTC. This translates into CASMQSGQHYGYTF.

V is TRBV27 and J is TRBJ2-1, with 11 nucleotides matching TRBD2. Trimming cost V 6 bases and J 6 bases; bases outside gene matches: 7. CDR1 and CDR2 (germline): MNHEY, SMNVEV (reference sequence). This CDR3 is built from 15 residues. The CDR3 spells CASRLTSGGGNEQFF. In DNA form, the CDR3 reads TGTGCCAGCAGACTAACTAGCGGGGGCGGCAATGAGCAGTTCTTC.

The chain uses TRBV9 and TRBJ1-2; the match to TRBD1 covers 8 bases. Germline V lookup: CDR1 SGDLS, CDR2 YYNGEE. J was trimmed by 8 bases and V by 3 bases; bases with no gene match: 6. The CDR3 has 13 amino acids. In nucleotides, the CDR3 is TGTGCCAGCAGCGCCTGGACAGGGACGGGCTACACCTTC. Translated: CASSAWTGTGYTF.

The sample holds a few counts of this clone. The rearrangement joins TRBV7-9 to TRBJ1-2, with TRBD1 as a possible D gene (6 bases). Germline-derived CDR1 and CDR2 are SEHNR and FQNEAQ (reference sequence). With 5 bases removed from V and 2 bases from J, the gap between germline ends came to 18 bases. The CDR3 is made up of 16 amino acids. The chain's CDR3 is CASSPLEGGGNYGYTF. CDR3 DNA: TGTGCCAGCAGCCCCCTCGAGGGGGGGGGAAACTATGGCTACACCTTC.

This clone was observed a handful of times. J is TRBJ1-2 and V is TRBV6-5, with 7 bases fitting TRBD1. Trimming cost V 10 bases and J 6 bases; bases outside gene matches: 8. This CDR3 comprises 12 residues. Germline CDR1 MNHEY, CDR2 SVGAGI. The CDR3 protein is CATRRGGHGYTF. The CDR3 DNA is TGTGCCACCCGAAGAGGGGGCCATGGCTACACCTTC.

The table lists this clone with a few counts. The rearrangement uses TRBV7-2 and TRBJ1-5; TRBD1 might be the D (6 bases). CDR1 and CDR2 from the germline V gene are SGHTA and FQGNSA. The CDR3 contains 15 residues. Between the trimmed V and J ends, which lost 5 bases and 1 base, there was a span of 12 bases. The CDR3 loop is CASSPRGASNQPQHF. In DNA form, the CDR3 reads TGTGCCAGCAGCCCGCGGGGGGCGAGCAATCAGCCCCAGCATTTT.

Ten or more counts support this clone. V and J are TRBV9 and TRBJ2-2; weak D call: TRBD1 (6 bases). V was clipped by 0 bases and J by 5 bases, with 14 bases between them. Germline V gives CDR1 SGDLS, CDR2 YYNGEE. The CDR3 runs 16 residues. CDR3 coding DNA: TGTGCCAGCAGCGTAGATGGGGGCGGGCGGACCGGGGAGCTGTTTTTT. It specifies CASSVDGGGRTGELFF.

This clone was seen a handful of times. The chain is built from TRBV7-9 and TRBJ1-3; possible D gene TRBD1, 5 bases. Germline V gives CDR1 SEHNR, CDR2 FQNEAQ (reference sequence). The CDR3 totals 14 residues. With 5 bases removed from V and 5 bases from J, the gap between germline ends came to 13 bases. The CDR3 reads CASSVGTDRNTIYF. The CDR3 nucleotides are TGTGCCAGCAGCGTAGGGACGGACAGAAACACCATATATTTT.

A few counts support this clone. In DNA form, the CDR3 reads TGTGCCTGGGGGGCGCTTGGAAACACCATATATTTT. Encoded protein: CAWGALGNTIYF. The V call is TRBV30, the J call TRBJ1-3; possible D gene TRBD1, 5 bases. V lost 5 bases to trimming and J lost 3 bases, with 8 bases between them. There are 12 residues in the CDR3. Germline CDR1 GTSNPN, CDR2 SVGIG (reference sequence).